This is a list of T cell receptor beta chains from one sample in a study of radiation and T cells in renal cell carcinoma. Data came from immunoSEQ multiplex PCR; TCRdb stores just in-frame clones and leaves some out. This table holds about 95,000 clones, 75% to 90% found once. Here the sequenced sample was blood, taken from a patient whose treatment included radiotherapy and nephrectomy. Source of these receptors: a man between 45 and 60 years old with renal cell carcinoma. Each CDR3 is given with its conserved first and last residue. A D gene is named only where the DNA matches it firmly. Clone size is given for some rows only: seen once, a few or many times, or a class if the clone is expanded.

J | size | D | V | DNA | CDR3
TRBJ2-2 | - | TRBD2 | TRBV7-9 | TGTGCCAGCAGCCCTCCGGGCAGCGGGAGGGATACCGGGGAGCTGTTTTTT | CASSPPGSGRDTGELFF
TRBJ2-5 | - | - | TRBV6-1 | TGTGCCAGCAGTGAAGCGCGCCCCCCCAGGCGTGAGACCCAGTACTTC | CASSEARPPRRETQYF
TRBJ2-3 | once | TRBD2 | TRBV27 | TGTGCCAGCAGTTTAATTGGCGGGAGAACAGATACGCAGTATTTT | CASSLIGGRTDTQYF
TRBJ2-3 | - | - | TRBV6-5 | TGTGCCAGCAGTAGTTCTGGCTTGCGGTTTTTT | CASSSSGLRFF
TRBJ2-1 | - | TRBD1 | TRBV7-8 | TGTGCCAGCAGCTTAGTCGGGACAGGGTCCTACAATGAGCAGTTCTTC | CASSLVGTGSYNEQFF
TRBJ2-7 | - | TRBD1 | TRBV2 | TGTGCCAGCACCGGGACAGCGGAGTTTTACGAGCAGTACTTC | CASTGTAEFYEQYF
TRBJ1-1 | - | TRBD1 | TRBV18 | TGTGCCAGCTCGCCCGGGACAGGGAACACTGAAGCTTTCTTT | CASSPGTGNTEAFF
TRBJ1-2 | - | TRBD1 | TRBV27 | TGTGCCAGCAGTCAGAATGGACAGGGGTCCTTCAACTATGGCTACACCTTC | CASSQNGQGSFNYGYTF
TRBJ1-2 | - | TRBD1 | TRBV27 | TGTGCCAGCAGTCTCCGACAGGGGGCGAACTATGGCTACACCTTC | CASSLRQGANYGYTF
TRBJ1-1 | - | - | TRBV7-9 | TGTGCCACTATAGGGCCTTCGATGAACACTGAAGCTTTCTTT | CATIGPSMNTEAFF
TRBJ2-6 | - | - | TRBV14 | TGTGCCAGCAGCCAAGATCAAGCTGGGGCCAACGTCCTGACTTTC | CASSQDQAGANVLTF
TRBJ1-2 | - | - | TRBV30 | TGTGCCTGGAGTGTTACTATGGGGGGTGGCTACACCTTC | CAWSVTMGGGYTF
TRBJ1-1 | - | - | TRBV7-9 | TGTGCCAGCAGCTTAGGCAGGGGAGTGAACACTGAAGCTTTCTTT | CASSLGRGVNTEAFF
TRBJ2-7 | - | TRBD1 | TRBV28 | TGTGCCAGCAGGGTGACAGGGAACGAGCAGTACTTC | CASRVTGNEQYF
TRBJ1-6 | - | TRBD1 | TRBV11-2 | TGTGCCAGCAGTCCCCGGTTCCGCGGGACAGAAAATTCACCCCTCCACTTT | CASSPRFRGTENSPLHF
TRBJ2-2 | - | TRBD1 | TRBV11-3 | TGTGCCAGCACGGGGACAGGGGGCGGTCGCTCGAACACCGGGGAGCTGTTTTTT | CASTGTGGGRSNTGELFF
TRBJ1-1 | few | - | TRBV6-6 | TGTGCCAGCAGACTACAGGGGAACACTGAAGCTTTCTTT | CASRLQGNTEAFF
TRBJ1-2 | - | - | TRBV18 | TGTGCCAGCTCACCGGACACCCGGCAGGGCTACACCTTC | CASSPDTRQGYTF
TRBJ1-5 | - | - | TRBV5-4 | TGTGCCAGCAGCTTTATGGGGGTGGGGGAGGATCAGCCCCAGCATTTT | CASSFMGVGEDQPQHF
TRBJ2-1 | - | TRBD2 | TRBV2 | TGTGCCAGCAGACTTGGACTAGCGGGAGCTTGGGGTGAGCAGTTCTTC | CASRLGLAGAWGEQFF
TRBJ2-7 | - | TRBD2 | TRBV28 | TGTGCCAGCAGTTTGCGCGGGGGGCCCTACGAGCAGTACTTC | CASSLRGGPYEQYF
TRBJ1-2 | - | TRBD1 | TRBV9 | TGTGCCAGCAGCGTAGCCCTAAACGAAATGGACAGGGCTCGCTATGGCTACACCTTC | CASSVALNEMDRARYGYTF
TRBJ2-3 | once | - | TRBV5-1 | TGCGCCAGCAGCTTGGGAGGGGAAGGGGATACGCAGTATTTT | CASSLGGEGDTQYF
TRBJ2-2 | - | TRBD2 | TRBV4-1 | TGCGCCAGCAGCCAAGAACCGTGGACTAGCGGTAACACCGGGGAGCTGTTTTTT | CASSQEPWTSGNTGELFF
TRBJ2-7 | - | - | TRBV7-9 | TGTGCCAGCAGCCGATCCGGCGGCAGGACGGACGAGCAGTACTTC | CASSRSGGRTDEQYF
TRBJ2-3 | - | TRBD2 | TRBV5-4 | TGTGCCAGCAGCCGTGGGACTAGCGGGACCGACGATACGCAGTATTTT | CASSRGTSGTDDTQYF
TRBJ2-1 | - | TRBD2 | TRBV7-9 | TGTGCCAGCAGCCATAGCGGGGGGGCCTACAATGAGCAGTTCTTC | CASSHSGGAYNEQFF
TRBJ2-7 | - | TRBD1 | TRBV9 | TGTGCCAGCAGCGCCGGACAGGGGTACGACGAGCAGTACTTC | CASSAGQGYDEQYF
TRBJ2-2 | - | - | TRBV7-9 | TGTGCCAGCAGACCAGCAGGGGCCGGGGAGCTGTTTTTT | CASRPAGAGELFF
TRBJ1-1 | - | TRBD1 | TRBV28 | TGTGCCAGCAGTATCGGGACAGCAATGAACACTGAAGCTTTCTTT | CASSIGTAMNTEAFF
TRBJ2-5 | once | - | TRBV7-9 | TGTGCCAGCAGCACCGGACAGAGGGAGACCCAGTACTTC | CASSTGQRETQYF
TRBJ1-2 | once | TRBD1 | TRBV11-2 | TGTGCCAGCAGCCTGGACAGGGATGGCTACACCTTC | CASSLDRDGYTF
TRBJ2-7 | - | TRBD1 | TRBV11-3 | TGTGCCAGCAGCCCTTCCGGGACAGGGGGATACGAGCAGTACTTC | CASSPSGTGGYEQYF
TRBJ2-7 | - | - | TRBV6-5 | TGTGCCAGCAGTTACTCCGGACCGATCTACGAGCAGTACTTC | CASSYSGPIYEQYF
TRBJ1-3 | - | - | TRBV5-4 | TGTGCCAGCAGCCCGAATATCGACACTGGAAACACCATATATTTT | CASSPNIDTGNTIYF
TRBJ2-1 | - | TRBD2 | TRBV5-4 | TGTGCCAGCAGCCCGGGGACTAGCGGGACGGGAGGGCAGTTCTTC | CASSPGTSGTGGQFF
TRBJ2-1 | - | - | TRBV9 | TGTGCCAGCAGCCCTCAGAAGGGCAGGACTACGTACAATGAGCAGTTCTTC | CASSPQKGRTTYNEQFF
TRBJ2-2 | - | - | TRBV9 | TGTGCCAGCAGCCTTTCCACCGGGGAGCTGTTTTTT | CASSLSTGELFF
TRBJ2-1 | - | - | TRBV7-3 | TGTGCCAGCAGCTTAGCCCTTGACGGCTACAATGAGCAGTTCTTC | CASSLALDGYNEQFF
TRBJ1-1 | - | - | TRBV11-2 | TGTGCCAGCAGCTCAGGATTTAACACTGAAGCTTTCTTT | CASSSGFNTEAFF
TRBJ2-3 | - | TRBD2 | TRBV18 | TGTGCCAGCTCAAGTATTGCGGGAGGCAACCTGGGCACAGATACGCAGTATTTT | CASSSIAGGNLGTDTQYF
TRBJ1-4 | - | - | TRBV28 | TGTGCCAGCAGTAGACAGTTTAATGAAAAACTGTTTTTT | CASSRQFNEKLFF
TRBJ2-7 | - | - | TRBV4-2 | TGTGCCAGCAGCCAAGCGGCTAGCGACATCACCTACGAGCAGTACTTC | CASSQAASDITYEQYF
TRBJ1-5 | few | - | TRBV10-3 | TGTGCCAGCGGGGCGGGGAGCAATCAGCCCCAGCATTTT | CASGAGSNQPQHF
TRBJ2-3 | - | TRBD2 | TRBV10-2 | TGCGCCAGCAGATTAGCGGGAGTTGTAGATACGCAGTATTTT | CASRLAGVVDTQYF
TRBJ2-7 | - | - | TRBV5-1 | TGCGCCAGCAGCTGGGCGGGCCGGGGGTCTACCTACGAGCAGTACTTC | CASSWAGRGSTYEQYF
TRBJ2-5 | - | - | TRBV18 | TGTGCCAGCTCAGACGATGCTGGGACCCAGTACTTC | CASSDDAGTQYF
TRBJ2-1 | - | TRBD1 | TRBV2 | TGTGCCAGCAGCGACAGGGGCAATGAGCAGTTCTTC | CASSDRGNEQFF
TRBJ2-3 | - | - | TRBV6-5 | TGTGCCAGCAGTTCCATGGGAGGTGGAGCAGATACGCAGTATTTT | CASSSMGGGADTQYF
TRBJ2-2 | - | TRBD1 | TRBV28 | TGTGCCAGCAGAGGTCAACAGGGGGCATTTGCCGGGGAGCTGTTTTTT | CASRGQQGAFAGELFF
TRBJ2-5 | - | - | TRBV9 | TGTGCCAGCAGCCCCAGGGGGGAGGAAGAGACCCAGTACTTC | CASSPRGEEETQYF
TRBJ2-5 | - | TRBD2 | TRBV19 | TGTGCCAGTAGTACCGTTGGGAGGGCCGGAGAGACCCAGTACTTC | CASSTVGRAGETQYF
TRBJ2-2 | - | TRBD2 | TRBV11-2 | TGTGCCAGCAGCCCCAGGAGCGGGGGTGACACCGGGGAGCTGTTTTTT | CASSPRSGGDTGELFF
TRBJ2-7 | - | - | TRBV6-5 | TGTGCCAGCGGACCTCAACAAACCTACGAGCAGTACTTC | CASGPQQTYEQYF
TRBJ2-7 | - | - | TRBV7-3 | TGTGCCAGCAGCTTGACTCCTATGGCCCCCTACGAGCAGTACTTC | CASSLTPMAPYEQYF
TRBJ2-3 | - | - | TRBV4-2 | TGTGCCAGCAGCCAAGACGACGGGACTTTACCCACAGATACGCAGTATTTT | CASSQDDGTLPTDTQYF
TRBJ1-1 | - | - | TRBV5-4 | TGTGCCAGCAGCGCCCCGACAGAAATCGCTGAAGCTTTCTTT | CASSAPTEIAEAFF
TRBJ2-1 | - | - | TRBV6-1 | TGTGCCACCAAAACTGGTTATATTGACAATGAGCAGTTCTTC | CATKTGYIDNEQFF
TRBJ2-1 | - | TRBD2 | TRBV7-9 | TGTGCCAGCAGCCTGCTGGTAGCGGGAGGGCCAAATGAGCAGTTCTTC | CASSLLVAGGPNEQFF
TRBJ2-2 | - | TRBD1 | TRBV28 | TGTGCCAGCAGTCCGCAGGGGGCGAACACCGGGGAGCTGTTTTTT | CASSPQGANTGELFF